A selection of T cell receptor beta chains follows, all from one sample in a study of OX40 agonist ivuxolimab in advanced cancers. Assay: immunoSEQ multiplex PCR; the TCRdb copy retains only in-frame clones and omits some. The data show 70,000 or so clones, with 90% to 95% seen just once and approximately 8% held by the top ten. Sequencing used CD4+ or CD8+ T cells sorted from blood, obtained in a trial of the OX40 agonist ivuxolimab. These receptors came from an adult with an advanced solid tumor such as melanoma, head and neck, liver or kidney cancer. Each CDR3 is given with its conserved first and last residue. A D gene is named only where the DNA matches it firmly. Clone size is stated in some rows and not others, as once, few, many or a class when expanded.

TRBV27	TRBJ2-5	-	TRBD2	TGTGCCAGCAGAATACTAGCGGGAGAAGAGACCCAGTACTTC	CASRILAGEETQYF
TRBV27	TRBJ1-6	few	TRBD1	TGTGCCAGCAGTTTCGACAGGGGCAATTCACCCCTCCACTTT	CASSFDRGNSPLHF
TRBV6-5	TRBJ2-1	-	-	TGTGCCAGCAGTTACGCTGACGGCGAGGAGTTCTTC	CASSYADGEEFF
TRBV4-1	TRBJ2-1	-	TRBD2	TGCGCCAGCAGCCATGGGGGCGGGGGGTCCTACTACAATGAGCAGTTCTTC	CASSHGGGGSYYNEQFF
TRBV11-3	TRBJ2-1	once	TRBD2	TGTGCCAGCAGCCCGACTAGCGGGGACCACAATGAGCAGTTCTTC	CASSPTSGDHNEQFF
TRBV29-1	TRBJ2-2	-	-	TGCAGCGCTCTTACCGGGGAGCTGTTTTTT	CSALTGELFF
TRBV5-6	TRBJ2-7	-	TRBD1	TGTGCCAGCAGCTTGGGAGCAGGGGGATTTTACGAGCAGTACTTC	CASSLGAGGFYEQYF
TRBV29-1	TRBJ2-7	-	-	TGCAGCGTTGAAGATGGTAAGGGGACATTCCCCTACGAGCAGTACTTC	CSVEDGKGTFPYEQYF
TRBV6-5	TRBJ1-4	-	-	TGTGCCAGCAGTCCTACGGACCGACCTAATGAAAAACTGTTTTTT	CASSPTDRPNEKLFF
TRBV27	TRBJ2-1	-	-	TGTGCCAGCAGCGGAGCAAATCCCTCCCCCTACAATGAGCAGTTCTTC	CASSGANPSPYNEQFF
TRBV13	TRBJ1-1	-	TRBD1	TGTGCCAGCAGCCCTACTCAGGGGGTGAGCACTGAAGCTTTCTTT	CASSPTQGVSTEAFF
TRBV27	TRBJ2-1	-	-	TGTGCCAGCAGTTTAGGGACTCCTTTATACAATGAGCAGTTCTTC	CASSLGTPLYNEQFF
TRBV4-3	TRBJ1-1	-	-	TGCGCCAGCAGCCAAGATTGGAGGGTGGACACTGAAGCTTTCTTT	CASSQDWRVDTEAFF
TRBV19	TRBJ2-7	-	-	TGTGCCAGTACCCCCGAAGGGGAGGACGAGCAGTACTTC	CASTPEGEDEQYF
TRBV19	TRBJ2-3	-	-	TGTGCCAGTAAAGAGGGGCAGGGAAGAGATACGCAGTATTTT	CASKEGQGRDTQYF
TRBV2	TRBJ2-2	-	TRBD1	TGTGCCAGCAGCGGGGACAGGGGTGGCGGGGAGCTGTTTTTT	CASSGDRGGGELFF
TRBV25-1	TRBJ2-1	-	-	TGTGCCAGCAGTGAATACCCAGGGGGGAATGAGCAGTTCTTC	CASSEYPGGNEQFF
TRBV2	TRBJ1-1	-	-	TGTGCCAGCAGGGCTGGGCAGGGCCGCATGAACACTGAAGCTTTCTTT	CASRAGQGRMNTEAFF
TRBV6-6	TRBJ2-7	-	-	TGTGCCAGCACTTACGGACTGGAGCAGTACTTC	CASTYGLEQYF
TRBV9	TRBJ2-7	-	TRBD2	TGTGCCAGCAGCCCCCCCGTAGGAGCGGGGTCCTACGAGCAGTACTTC	CASSPPVGAGSYEQYF
TRBV4-3	TRBJ1-3	-	-	TGCGCCAGCAGCCAAGATCCCGCGGGCAGGGGAAGAAACACCATATATTTT	CASSQDPAGRGRNTIYF
TRBV2	TRBJ2-3	-	TRBD2	TGTGCCAGCAGGGTCCAGAGTAGCGGGGTCTCAGATACGCAGTATTTT	CASRVQSSGVSDTQYF
TRBV6-5	TRBJ1-2	-	-	TGTGCCAGCAGACAGGCTGAGGGACACACCTTC	CASRQAEGHTF
TRBV9	TRBJ1-1	-	TRBD1	TGTGCCAGCAGCCAAACCTTTCGGACAGGGGGGAGCACTGAAGCTTTCTTT	CASSQTFRTGGSTEAFF
TRBV5-5	TRBJ1-5	medium-sized	-	TGTGCCAGCAGCTTGGGTGGACAGAGCAATCAGCCCCAGCATTTT	CASSLGGQSNQPQHF
TRBV19	TRBJ1-5	-	-	TGTGCCAGTAGAACAGGCGACGCCAATCAGCCCCAGCATTTT	CASRTGDANQPQHF
TRBV29-1	TRBJ2-3	-	-	TGCAGCGTGGCGCCAGGGGGGAGCACAGATACGCAGTATTTT	CSVAPGGSTDTQYF
TRBV5-1	TRBJ2-5	-	-	TGCGCCAGCGGGTGGCAAGGGTTTGGCCAAGAGACCCAGTACTTC	CASGWQGFGQETQYF
TRBV13	TRBJ1-1	-	-	TGTGCCAGCAGCTTAGGCTGGGCGGTGAACACTGAAGCTTTCTTT	CASSLGWAVNTEAFF
TRBV9	TRBJ2-7	-	TRBD1	TGTGCCAGCAGCTACGCAGGGGGCTACGAGCAGTACTTC	CASSYAGGYEQYF
TRBV29-1	TRBJ1-2	-	-	TGCAGCGGCCCGGACAGAAGTGGAGGCTACACCTTC	CSGPDRSGGYTF
TRBV4-3	TRBJ1-6	once	-	TGCGCCAGCAGCCAAGACTTGGGGAGCTCCTATAATTCACCCCTCCACTTT	CASSQDLGSSYNSPLHF
TRBV4-2	TRBJ2-7	once	-	TGTGCCAGCAGCCAAGACCACGAGCAGTACTTC	CASSQDHEQYF
TRBV7-2	TRBJ2-7	-	TRBD1	TGTGCCAGCAGCTTAGGATTGGGACAGGGGGACAACGAGCAGTACTTC	CASSLGLGQGDNEQYF
TRBV7-8	TRBJ1-2	-	-	TGTGCCAGCAGCTTAGGAAAGAATGGCTACACCTTC	CASSLGKNGYTF